This T cell receptor beta chain was obtained from a study of blood T cell repertoires in COVID-19. Overall study: Samples representing acute and convalescent COVID-19 were sourced from the United States, Italy and Spain.

Libraries were prepared by immunoSEQ multiplex PCR; TCRdb keeps only in-frame clonotypes and omits some of them. The sample lists about 380,000 clones; 81% were seen once. V was pared by 5 bases and J by 3 bases, with 11 bases of the junction left unmatched. This CDR3 spans 17 amino acids. Germline CDR1 and CDR2: SNHLY and FYNNEI. V and J are TRBV2 and TRBJ2-3, with TRBD1 identical over 10 bases. Sequencing was carried out using peripheral blood. The receptor's source is a human donor with acute or convalescent COVID-19. The donor label of this sample is uncertain. CDR3 nucleotide sequence: TGTGCCAGCAGTCGACAGGGGGCTATTCTTGGGACAGATACGCAGTATTTT. It codes for CASSRQGAILGTDTQYF.